What follows is one T cell receptor (beta chain) and its context. Its antigen is unidentified. The CDR3 has 14 amino acids. The germline gives CDR1 SGHDT, CDR2 YYEEEE. V was cut by 4 bases and J by 6 bases, with 11 bases left in between. This specimen belongs to a study of cytomegalovirus exposure and HLA in healthy donors. Overall study findings and caveats: Cytomegalovirus association was assigned to over 150 TCR beta chains. Some V segments could not be told apart, so they were left out, TRBV6-2 and TRBV6-3 among them.

The PCR made use of 60 Vbeta and 13 Jbeta primers. Generated by immunoSEQ multiplex PCR, the TCRdb table keeps only in-frame clones and is missing some. Counted here are roughly 100,000 clones, about two thirds occurring once; the ten biggest clones make up 0.6% to 1%. The gene calls are TRBV5-6 and TRBJ1-6; D uncertain. The sequence was collected from a boy aged 5-17 years in good health and CMV-seronegative. Sequencing input: PBMCs. The CDR3 here is CASSGRVFNSPLHF. CDR3 bases: TGTGCCAGCAGCGGCCGTGTTTTTAATTCACCCCTCCACTTT. Complete variable domain (other parts from reference TRBV5-6 and TRBJ1-6): DAGVTQSPTHLIKTRGQQVTLRCSPKSGHDTVSWYQQALGQGPQFIFQYYEEEERQRGNFPDRFSGHQFPNYSSELNVNALLLGDSALYLCASSGRVFNSPLHFGNGTRLTVT.